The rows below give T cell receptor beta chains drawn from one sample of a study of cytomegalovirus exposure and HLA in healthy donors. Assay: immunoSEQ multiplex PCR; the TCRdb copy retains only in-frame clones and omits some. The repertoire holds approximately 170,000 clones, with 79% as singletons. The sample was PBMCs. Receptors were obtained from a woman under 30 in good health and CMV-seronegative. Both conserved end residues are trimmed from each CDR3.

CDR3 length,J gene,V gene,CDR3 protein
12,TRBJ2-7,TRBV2,ASRPGGTIYEQY
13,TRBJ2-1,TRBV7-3,ASSLEASGSNEQF
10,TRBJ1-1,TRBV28,ASSAGGTEAF
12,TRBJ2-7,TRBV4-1,ASSQGKGAYEQY
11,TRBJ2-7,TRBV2,ASSEAGRTEQY
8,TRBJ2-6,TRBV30,AWSVRGPT
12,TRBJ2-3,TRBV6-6,ASSYLGVTDTQY
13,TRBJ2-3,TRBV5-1,ASSLAGRKGDTQY
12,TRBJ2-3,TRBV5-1,ASSILAGEDTQY
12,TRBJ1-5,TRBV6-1,ASREQGYNQPQH
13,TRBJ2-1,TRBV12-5,ASGTGGSSYNEQF
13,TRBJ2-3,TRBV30,AWSVSGRAGNTQY
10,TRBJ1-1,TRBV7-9,SSIREDTEAF
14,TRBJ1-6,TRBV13,ASSPGQGQDNSPLH
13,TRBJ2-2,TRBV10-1,ASSPGLLNTGELF
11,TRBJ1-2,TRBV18,ASSPAAGIGYT
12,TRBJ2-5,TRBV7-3,ASSFFGGGETQY
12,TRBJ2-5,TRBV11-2,ASSLDRGGETQY
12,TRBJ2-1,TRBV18,ASSPGLAGGEQF
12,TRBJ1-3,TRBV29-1,SVDPTLSGNTIY
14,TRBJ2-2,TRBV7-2,ASSLTAGGATGELF
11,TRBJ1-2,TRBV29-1,SGTDGANYGYT
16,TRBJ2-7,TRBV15,ATSRNPQGGRAPYEQY
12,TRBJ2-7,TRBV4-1,ASSSFGGPREQY